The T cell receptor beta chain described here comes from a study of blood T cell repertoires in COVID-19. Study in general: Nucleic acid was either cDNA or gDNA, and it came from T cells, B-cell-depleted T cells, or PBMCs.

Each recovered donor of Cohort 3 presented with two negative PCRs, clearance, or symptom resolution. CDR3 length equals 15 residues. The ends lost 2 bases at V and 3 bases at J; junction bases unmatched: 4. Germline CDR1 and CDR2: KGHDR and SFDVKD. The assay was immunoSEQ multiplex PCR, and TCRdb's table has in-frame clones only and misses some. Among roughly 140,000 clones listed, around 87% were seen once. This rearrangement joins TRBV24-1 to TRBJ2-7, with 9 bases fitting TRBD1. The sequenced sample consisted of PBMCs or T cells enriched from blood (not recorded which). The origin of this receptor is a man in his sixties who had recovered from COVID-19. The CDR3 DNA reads TGTGCCACCAGTGATTGGGACAGGGACCTCTACGAGCAGTACTTC. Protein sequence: CATSDWDRDLYEQYF.